These 2 T cell receptor beta chains were sequenced from one sample in a study of cytomegalovirus exposure and HLA in healthy donors. Both 60 Vbeta primers and 13 Jbeta primers went into the PCR. Assay used: immunoSEQ multiplex PCR; TCRdb lists only in-frame clones, some missing. The repertoire includes 150,000 to 180,000 clones, around 80% of them detected once, and about 4% sits in the top ten. The specimen sequenced was PBMCs. The receptors were gathered from a woman aged 40 to 55 in good health and CMV-seronegative.

The CDR3 nucleotides read TGTGCCAGCAGCTTAGAAGCGGGGACGAACACCGGGGAGCTGTTTTTT. Its protein product is CASSLEAGTNTGELFF. This chain links TRBV7-6 with TRBJ2-2, with 7 bases that match TRBD2. Losses at the gene ends were 1 base for V and 0 bases for J; bases not matched to a gene: 2. The germline V gene has CDR1 SGHVS and CDR2 FNYEAQ. This CDR3 has 16 residues.

The V gene is TRBV9, the J gene TRBJ1-5; TRBD1 matches at 7 bases. The length of the CDR3 is 15 residues. The junction had 10 bases not matched to a gene; V was cut back by 4 bases and J by 6 bases. Germline CDR1 and CDR2: SGDLS and YYNGEE. This chain's CDR3 is CASSPRDSKGQPQHF. CDR3 DNA sequence: TGTGCCAGCAGCCCCCGGGACAGCAAGGGTCAGCCCCAGCATTTT.